This TCR beta chain was identified during a study of shared clonotypes between healthy human individuals. A note on this clone: Its antigen remains unknown.

Negatively enriched CD4+ T cells were divided by CD45RA into naive and memory. Produced via immunoSEQ multiplex PCR; TCRdb's table is partial and in-frame only. The table has about 2.4 million clones, about 92% seen once. The ends were cut back, 2 bases at V and 9 bases at J, with 12 bases in the middle. Germline loops: CDR1 SGHNT, CDR2 YYREEE (reference sequence). The CDR3 is 14 residues long. General observations from the study: The authors sampled blood alone, and tissue repertoires likely differ. As a rule, naive subsets had a larger estimated richness than memory subsets.

The TCR sequence derives from a man younger than 35 in good health. The specimen sequenced was naive CD4+ T cells sorted from blood. Subset defined: CD45RA+ positively selected. The J gene is TRBJ1-6, the V gene TRBV5-4, with D unclear. The DNA for the CDR3 is TGTGCCAGCAGCTTATATGGGGATAGTTCACCCCTCCACTTT. Protein product: CASSLYGDSSPLHF.